Below, one T cell receptor (beta chain) is given with its context. This entry is derived from a study of blood T cell repertoires in COVID-19. About the research overall: The origin of the acute and convalescent COVID-19 samples was the United States, Italy and Spain. T cells, B-cell-depleted T cells, or PBMCs supplied cDNA or gDNA.

Authors' methods: It was from reference gene primer amplification that nucleated cell counts were estimated. The repertoire was sequenced with immunoSEQ multiplex PCR; TCRdb's copy has only in-frame clones and lacks some. V and J calls and clone size are copied from that table; D and trimming were computed from the DNA. The sample contains 300,000 to 350,000 clones, 87% of which appear only once. CDR1 KGHSH and CDR2 LQKENI come from the germline V gene. CDR3 length: 15 amino acids. The germline V and J ends were trimmed by 0 bases and 2 bases, with 10 bases remaining between them. Sequencing was performed on peripheral blood. The TCR sequence derives from a man aged 18 to 29 with active or convalescent COVID-19. The chain has TRBV18 and TRBJ1-2, with D perhaps matching TRBD1 (6 bases). CDR3 in amino acids: CASSPPGHQNYGYTF. CDR3 coding DNA: TGTGCCAGCTCACCACCGGGACACCAAAACTATGGCTACACCTTC.